A single sample is the source of the 25 T cell receptor beta chains below, sequenced in a study of cytomegalovirus exposure and HLA in healthy donors. Only in-frame clones appear in the TCRdb table, and some are missing; sequencing was by immunoSEQ multiplex PCR. The data contain about 72,000 clones, approximately 94% of them singletons. The sequenced sample consisted of PBMCs. The receptors were sampled from a woman between 18 and 29 years old in good health and CMV-seronegative.

This chain links TRBV18 with TRBJ2-3; 9 nucleotides agree with TRBD1. Germline lookup yields CDR1 KGHSH and CDR2 LQKENI. The V gene end was trimmed by 4 bases and the J gene end by 2 bases; junction bases not matched to a gene: 10. The CDR3 contains 17 residues. CDR3 residues: CASSRQPWDRVTDTQYF. Here the CDR3 DNA reads TGTGCCAGCTCACGCCAACCGTGGGACAGGGTCACAGATACGCAGTATTTT.

The rearrangement links TRBV6-5 to TRBJ2-7, with TRBD2 as a possible D gene (6 bases). Germline CDR1 is MNHEY and CDR2 is SVGAGI. The CDR3 is 15 amino acids. V was trimmed by 8 bases and J by 5 bases, leaving 22 bases between them. CDR3 coding DNA: TGTGCCAGCGGCCCCGGAGGGAGTGTTGGGCACGAGCAGTACTTC. Translation gives CASGPGGSVGHEQYF.

The rearrangement uses TRBV5-1 and TRBJ2-7; 7 bases line up with TRBD2. The CDR3 is 19 residues long. V was pared by 2 bases and J by 1 base, with 18 bases of the junction left unmatched. Looked up from germline, CDR1 is SGHRS and CDR2 is YFSETQ. CDR3 protein: CASSFRTRLGPSLSYEQYF. The CDR3 DNA follows: TGCGCCAGCAGCTTCAGGACTAGACTTGGTCCAAGCCTATCCTACGAGCAGTACTTC.

This chain links TRBV14 with TRBJ1-1, with 11 nucleotides matching TRBD1. Germline-derived CDR1 and CDR2 are SGHDN and FVKESK. The CDR3 extends over 16 amino acids. The V segment lost 6 bases and the J segment 7 bases; nucleotides outside the gene matches: 13. CDR3 sequence reads: CASRPKPGQGVDEAFF. The CDR3, as DNA: TGTGCCAGCAGGCCAAAACCGGGACAGGGGGTGGATGAAGCTTTCTTT.

This clone was seen only once. The V gene is TRBV7-9, the J gene TRBJ2-1; 14 bases fit TRBD2. Per the germline V gene, CDR1 is SEHNR and CDR2 is FQNEAQ (reference sequence). CDR3 size: 12 residues. Losses at the gene ends were 10 bases for V and 14 bases for J; bases not matched to a gene: 7. The CDR3 reads CAIRLAGGPEFF. The DNA for the CDR3 is TGTGCCATCCGACTAGCGGGGGGGCCTGAGTTCTTC.

The gene calls are TRBV7-2 and TRBJ1-5, with TRBD1 matching over 11 bases. This CDR3 is built from 18 residues. Germline V lookup: CDR1 SGHTA, CDR2 FQGNSA. Unmatched junction bases numbered 15, after V lost 2 bases and J lost 9 bases. CDR3 coding DNA: TGTGCCAGCAGCTTAAGGCCCTTCCCGGGACAGGGGGTGAGGCCCCAGCATTTT. This sequence encodes CASSLRPFPGQGVRPQHF.

The V call is TRBV28, the J call TRBJ1-6; 11 bases are a match to TRBD1. The CDR3 is made up of 16 amino acids. Germline V gives CDR1 MDHEN, CDR2 SYDVKM. V lost 6 bases and J lost 4; bases outside the gene matches: 5. The CDR3 coding sequence is TGTGCCAGCAGCCCTGGACAGGGGGCTTATAATTCACCCCTCCACTTT. It specifies CASSPGQGAYNSPLHF.

The rearrangement links TRBV6-4 to TRBJ2-6, with D possibly TRBD2 on 7 matching bases. Germline V lookup: CDR1 MRHNA, CDR2 SNTAGT. V was shortened by 1 base and J by 0 bases, with 13 bases between the two germline ends. This CDR3 comprises 18 residues. CDR3 in DNA: TGTGCCAGCAGTGACTTCGGGGGGCTGGGCTCTGGGGCCAACGTCCTGACTTTC. This translates into CASSDFGGLGSGANVLTF.

The V and J genes are TRBV7-2 and TRBJ2-1, with TRBD2 matching over 11 bases. The germline V gene encodes CDR1 SGHTA and CDR2 FQGNSA. V lost 3 bases to trimming and J lost 7 bases; unmatched junction nucleotides: 5. CDR3 size: 15 residues. CDR3 in amino acids: CASSFSGGAGNEQFF. The CDR3 bases are TGTGCCAGCAGCTTTAGCGGGGGGGCGGGGAATGAGCAGTTCTTC.

The chain has TRBV4-1 and TRBJ1-4; TRBD1 matches 9 bases. Germline loops: CDR1 MGHRA, CDR2 YSYEKL. This CDR3 contains 14 residues. V was pared by 4 bases and J by 5 bases, with 2 bases of the junction left unmatched. CDR3: CASSRGQGNEKLFF. In DNA form, the CDR3 reads TGCGCCAGCAGCCGCGGACAGGGGAATGAAAAACTGTTTTTT.

V is TRBV2 and J is TRBJ2-7; no clear D. There are 14 residues in the CDR3. Germline assignment: CDR1 SNHLY and CDR2 FYNNEI. The ends were cut back, 1 base at V and 0 bases at J, with 7 bases in the middle. CDR3 in DNA: TGTGCCAGCAGTGAAGGGGCCCTCTCCTACGAGCAGTACTTC. Protein sequence: CASSEGALSYEQYF.

This chain uses TRBV5-1 with TRBJ2-1, with D unclear. The CDR3 is 11 amino acids. CDR1 and CDR2 from the germline V gene are SGHRS and YFSETQ. Trimming took off 3 bases at V and 9 bases at J, with 7 bases between the two ends. The CDR3 sequence is CASSSQSEQFF. The CDR3 DNA reads as TGCGCCAGCAGCTCCCAGTCTGAGCAGTTCTTC.

The rearrangement joins TRBV19 to TRBJ2-7; 7 nucleotides align to TRBD1. The germline CDR1 and CDR2 sequences are LNHDA and SQIVND (reference sequence). V dropped 5 bases and J dropped 3; count of bases not matched to a gene: 7. The CDR3 extends over 14 amino acids. In DNA, the CDR3 is TGTGCCAGTAGTGTCCGGGACAGCTACTACGAGCAGTACTTC. Its translation: CASSVRDSYYEQYF.

The gene calls are TRBV11-1 and TRBJ1-4, with 7 bases matching TRBD1. The CDR3 contains 15 residues. Trimming at V came to 4 bases and at J to 8 bases, leaving 10 bases not matched to a gene. Germline lookup yields CDR1 SGHAT and CDR2 FQDESV (reference sequence). The CDR3 coding sequence is TGTGCCAGCAGCTCAAGACAGGGAAGGAGAGAAAAACTGTTTTTT. Residues: CASSSRQGRREKLFF.

This clone was picked up one time. V gene TRBV19 combines with J gene TRBJ2-3; 15 bases are shared with TRBD2. Germline V lookup: CDR1 LNHDA, CDR2 SQIVND (reference sequence). With 3 bases clipped from V and 6 bases from J, the junction kept 1 base outside the gene matches. The CDR3 spans 15 residues. The CDR3 nucleotides read TGTGCCAGTAGTATGGGACTAGCGGGGGGCGATACGCAGTATTTT. It codes for CASSMGLAGGDTQYF.

This rearrangement joins TRBV4-3 to TRBJ1-5; possible D gene TRBD1, 5 bases. Trimming removed 0 bases from V and 6 bases from J, with 12 bases in between. The CDR3 consists of 15 residues. CDR1 LGHNA and CDR2 YSLEER come from the germline V gene. The CDR3 region is CASSQDQWGGQPQHF. CDR3 nucleotides: TGCGCCAGCAGCCAAGATCAATGGGGGGGTCAGCCCCAGCATTTT.

The chain employs TRBV7-9 and TRBJ2-2, with 9 nucleotides matching TRBD1. The ends lost 5 bases at V and 9 bases at J; junction bases unmatched: 4. This CDR3 is 13 amino acids long. In germline, CDR1 is SEHNR, CDR2 FQNEAQ (reference sequence). CDR3 sequence (DNA): TGTGCCAGCAGCCTGGGACAGGGCTGGGAGCTGTTTTTT. Translation gives CASSLGQGWELFF.

The gene calls are TRBV18 and TRBJ1-2; TRBD1 might be the D (5 bases). The CDR3 has 15 amino acids. V gave up 3 bases and J gave up 2 bases, with 13 bases separating them. Germline V CDR1 and CDR2: KGHSH, LQKENI. Written as DNA, the CDR3 is TGTGCCAGCTCACCTCCAAATTCAGGGAACTATGGCTACACCTTC. Its protein product is CASSPPNSGNYGYTF.

The chain combines TRBV28 with TRBJ2-6; D uncertain. CDR1 MDHEN and CDR2 SYDVKM come from the germline V gene. The CDR3 contains 13 residues. Trimming removed 7 bases at V and 4 bases at J, with 8 bases between. CDR3 sequence (DNA): TGTGCCAGCATTCAGAACGGGGCCAACGTCCTGACTTTC. Encoded protein: CASIQNGANVLTF.

This chain links TRBV4-1 with TRBJ1-4; D is perhaps TRBD1 (5 bases). Germline CDR1 reads MGHRA; CDR2 reads YSYEKL. V was clipped by 4 bases and J by 7 bases, with 16 bases between them. This CDR3 spans 15 amino acids. The CDR3 protein is CASSPPGAVGEKLFF. CDR3 sequence (DNA): TGCGCCAGCAGCCCCCCTGGGGCGGTGGGTGAAAAACTGTTTTTT.

The chain couples TRBV6-1 to TRBJ1-6; D is ambiguous. V lost 4 bases and J 8 bases, leaving 21 bases between the germline ends. CDR1 and CDR2 from the germline V gene are MNHNS and SASEGT. This CDR3 is built from 17 residues. The CDR3 bases are TGTGCCAGCAGTGCAACCCATTCCCGAGTGGAGTATTCACCCCTCCACTTT. This translates into CASSATHSRVEYSPLHF.

This chain uses TRBV6-5 with TRBJ1-2; D is unresolved. CDR3 size: 13 residues. The V end lost 3 bases, the J end lost 7 bases, and 12 bases lay between the germline ends. Germline lookup yields CDR1 MNHEY and CDR2 SVGAGI. CDR3 region: CASSYRYSGGYTF. CDR3 sequence (DNA): TGTGCCAGCAGTTATCGTTACTCAGGTGGCTACACCTTC.

The count of this clone is one. Distinct nucleotide sequences in the sample also encode this CDR3. The chain combines TRBV18 with TRBJ1-1; D is undetermined. The germline V gene encodes CDR1 KGHSH and CDR2 LQKENI. V was pared by 2 bases and J by 1 base, with 5 bases between. The CDR3 is made up of 13 amino acids. For the CDR3, the DNA is TGTGCCAGCTCACCAAACAAGAACACTGAAGCTTTCTTT. It yields the protein CASSPNKNTEAFF.

As DNA, the CDR3 is TGCGCCAGCAGCGATCAGGGGAAAACGGGAAACACCATATATTTT. The encoded protein is CASSDQGKTGNTIYF. V usage is TRBV5-1 and J usage is TRBJ1-3, with D possibly being TRBD1 (6 bases). CDR3 length: 15 amino acids. V lost 4 bases and J 4 bases, leaving 15 bases between the germline ends. Germline CDR1 and CDR2: SGHRS and YFSETQ.

This rearrangement joins TRBV5-1 to TRBJ1-2; the match to TRBD1 covers 10 bases. J lost 7 bases, V lost 3 bases, and 6 bases had no gene match. Germline CDR1 is SGHRS and CDR2 is YFSETQ. CDR3 size: 14 residues. CDR3 in amino acids: CASSSLDRGGGYTF. The CDR3 DNA sequence: TGCGCCAGCAGCTCCTTGGACAGGGGGGGTGGCTACACCTTC.